These T cell receptor beta chains were read from a single sample in a study of blood T cell repertoires in COVID-19. The assay was immunoSEQ multiplex PCR, and TCRdb's table has in-frame clones only and misses some. Of tens of thousands of clones in the sample, 87% were seen once. Sequencing used peripheral blood. All receptors come from a woman aged 45 to 65 with COVID-19, enrolled during active disease. Each CDR3 is given with its conserved first and last residue. D genes are given only for firm matches. For some rows the clone size is stated as once, few or many, or as a class when expanded; others skip it.

d_call: .
v_call: TRBV14
j_call: TRBJ1-6
clone_size: .
cdr3_nt: TGTGCCAGCAGCCAAGTAGGAGGGATTAGGTCACCCCTCCACTTT
cdr3_aa: CASSQVGGIRSPLHF

d_call: .
v_call: TRBV10-3
j_call: TRBJ2-7
clone_size: .
cdr3_nt: TGTGCCATCAGTGAGTCCGGGACGGAGGGTCACGAGCAGTACTTC
cdr3_aa: CAISESGTEGHEQYF

d_call: TRBD1
v_call: TRBV30
j_call: TRBJ2-1
clone_size: .
cdr3_nt: TGTGCCTTCAACAGGGGGCGCGAGAATGAGCAGTTCTTC
cdr3_aa: CAFNRGRENEQFF

d_call: TRBD2
v_call: TRBV3-1/TRBV3-2
j_call: TRBJ2-1
clone_size: .
cdr3_nt: TGTGCCAGCAGCCAAGAGGGCGGGAGAAGAGTTGAGCAGTTCTTC
cdr3_aa: CASSQEGGRRVEQFF

d_call: TRBD2
v_call: TRBV28
j_call: TRBJ2-1
clone_size: .
cdr3_nt: TGTGCCAGCAGTCCCACTAGCGGGAGGTTAAATGAGCAGTTCTTC
cdr3_aa: CASSPTSGRLNEQFF

d_call: TRBD1
v_call: TRBV19
j_call: TRBJ1-2
clone_size: .
cdr3_nt: TGTGCCAGTAGTGTACAGGGGCTCCCGGGAGGCTACACCTTC
cdr3_aa: CASSVQGLPGGYTF

d_call: TRBD1
v_call: TRBV7-8
j_call: TRBJ1-4
clone_size: .
cdr3_nt: TGTGCCAGCAGCTCCCAGGGGGCGCTTTGGGAAAAACTGTTTTTT
cdr3_aa: CASSSQGALWEKLFF

d_call: .
v_call: TRBV4-2
j_call: TRBJ2-1
clone_size: once
cdr3_nt: TGTGCCAGCAGCCAAGTCGGGGGAAACCGGCGGAATGAGCAGTTCTTC
cdr3_aa: CASSQVGGNRRNEQFF

d_call: TRBD1
v_call: TRBV19
j_call: TRBJ1-1
clone_size: .
cdr3_nt: TGTGCCAGTAGCTCCCGGACAGGGGTAGAGACTGAAGCTTTCTTT
cdr3_aa: CASSSRTGVETEAFF

d_call: TRBD1
v_call: TRBV28
j_call: TRBJ2-2
clone_size: .
cdr3_nt: TGTGCCAGCAGTTTACCGACAGGGGGCGCCGGGGAGCTGTTTTTT
cdr3_aa: CASSLPTGGAGELFF

d_call: .
v_call: TRBV18
j_call: TRBJ2-7
clone_size: .
cdr3_nt: TGTGCCAGCTCACCACGGCCCAGGGGGGCCCAAGCCTACGAGCAGTACTTC
cdr3_aa: CASSPRPRGAQAYEQYF

d_call: TRBD2
v_call: TRBV20-1
j_call: TRBJ2-1
clone_size: .
cdr3_nt: TGCAGTGCCAGTAGCGGGTGGAGCTCCTACAATGAGCAGTTCTTC
cdr3_aa: CSASSGWSSYNEQFF

d_call: TRBD2
v_call: TRBV7-6
j_call: TRBJ2-1
clone_size: .
cdr3_nt: TGTGCCAGCAGTTCTTCAGCGGGAGCGAAGGGTGAGCAGTTCTTC
cdr3_aa: CASSSSAGAKGEQFF

d_call: .
v_call: TRBV13
j_call: TRBJ2-5
clone_size: .
cdr3_nt: TGTGCCAGCAGCCCCACGATAGTAGGGGATTGGGAGACCCAGTACTTC
cdr3_aa: CASSPTIVGDWETQYF

d_call: TRBD1
v_call: TRBV14
j_call: TRBJ1-3
clone_size: .
cdr3_nt: TGTGCCAGCAGCCTTGTCGACAGGGGAATAGAAAGTCCCTCTGGAAACACCATATATTTT
cdr3_aa: CASSLVDRGIESPSGNTIYF

d_call: .
v_call: TRBV2
j_call: TRBJ2-2
clone_size: once
cdr3_nt: TGTGCCAGCAGCCCCAATAGCGTCAACACCGGGGAGCTGTTTTTT
cdr3_aa: CASSPNSVNTGELFF

d_call: TRBD1
v_call: TRBV5-1
j_call: TRBJ2-7
clone_size: .
cdr3_nt: TGCGCCAGCAGCTTGACGGACAGGGGCTACGAGCAGTACTTC
cdr3_aa: CASSLTDRGYEQYF

d_call: .
v_call: TRBV11-3
j_call: TRBJ2-1
clone_size: .
cdr3_nt: TGTGCCAGCAGTCGAAGCGAGAACTACAATGAGCAGTTCTTC
cdr3_aa: CASSRSENYNEQFF

d_call: TRBD2
v_call: TRBV11-2
j_call: TRBJ2-7
clone_size: .
cdr3_nt: TGTGCCAGCAGCCCTTCTAGCGGGAGCTACGAGCAGTACTTC
cdr3_aa: CASSPSSGSYEQYF

d_call: .
v_call: TRBV14
j_call: TRBJ2-2
clone_size: .
cdr3_nt: TGTGCCAGCAGCCAAGAGAGACAATACAAGCTGTTTTTT
cdr3_aa: CASSQERQYKLFF

d_call: TRBD2
v_call: TRBV27
j_call: TRBJ2-3
clone_size: once
cdr3_nt: TGTGCCAGCAGTTCGATTCCGGGACTAGCGGCCACAGATACGCAGTATTTT
cdr3_aa: CASSSIPGLAATDTQYF

d_call: .
v_call: TRBV28
j_call: TRBJ1-3
clone_size: .
cdr3_nt: TGTGCCAGCAGCCCGGGTCGGCGAAACACCATATATTTT
cdr3_aa: CASSPGRRNTIYF

d_call: .
v_call: TRBV5-6
j_call: TRBJ1-5
clone_size: .
cdr3_nt: TGTGCCAGCAGCTTAAGGGGCCCGAGCAATCAGCCCCAGCATTTT
cdr3_aa: CASSLRGPSNQPQHF

d_call: .
v_call: TRBV12-5
j_call: TRBJ1-2
clone_size: .
cdr3_nt: TGTGCTAGTGGTTTCTCCGGGGACTATGGCTACACCTTC
cdr3_aa: CASGFSGDYGYTF

d_call: .
v_call: TRBV5-1
j_call: TRBJ2-1
clone_size: .
cdr3_nt: TGCGCCAGCAGGGCCGGGACAACCCTCTACAATGAGCAGTTCTTC
cdr3_aa: CASRAGTTLYNEQFF

d_call: .
v_call: TRBV7-2
j_call: TRBJ1-6
clone_size: .
cdr3_nt: TGTGCCAGCAGCTTATATGATGCGAATTCACCCCTCCACTTT
cdr3_aa: CASSLYDANSPLHF

d_call: TRBD1
v_call: TRBV11-2
j_call: TRBJ1-3
clone_size: .
cdr3_nt: TGTGCCAGCAGCTTACGGACAGGGGGCTCTGGAAACACCATATATTTT
cdr3_aa: CASSLRTGGSGNTIYF